The 3 T cell receptor beta chains reported below all come from one sample, sequenced in a study of PD-L1 blockade in urothelial cancer. Some clones are missing from TCRdb's copy, which holds only in-frame ones; the method was immunoSEQ multiplex PCR. The sample consists of tens of thousands of clones, 82% of them appearing once. This sample comprised PBMCs, obtained around atezolizumab (anti-PD-L1) treatment. The receptors here all came from a man between 65 and 85 years old with urothelial cancer.

The CDR3 spells CASSGQGGQPQHF. DNA of the CDR3: TGTGCCAGTTCGGGACAGGGAGGTCAGCCCCAGCATTTT. The chain combines TRBV19 with TRBJ1-5; 9 bases align to TRBD1. Germline-derived CDR1 and CDR2 are LNHDA and SQIVND (reference sequence). Germline trimming cut 8 bases from V and 6 bases from J; bases unmatched to any gene: 5. The length of the CDR3 is 13 residues.

V is TRBV7-3 and J is TRBJ2-5; D unclear. Trimming shortened V by 5 bases and J by 5 bases, and 12 bases separated the two germline ends. This CDR3 is built from 13 residues. Germline V gene sequence: CDR1 SGHTA, CDR2 FQGTGA. DNA for the CDR3: TGTGCCAGCAGCGTCGCCCCCGGGGAGACCCAGTACTTC. As protein: CASSVAPGETQYF. Supplemented by reference TRBV7-3 and TRBJ2-5, the full variable domain reads GAGVSQTPSNKVTEKGKYVELRCDPISGHTALYWYRQSLGQGPEFLIYFQGTGAADDSGLPNDRFFAVRPEGSVSTLKIQRTERGDSAVYLCASSVAPGETQYFGPGTRLLVL.

This chain uses TRBV9 with TRBJ2-7; 7 bases map to TRBD1. CDR1 SGDLS and CDR2 YYNGEE come from the germline V gene. Trimming at V came to 4 bases and at J to 9 bases, leaving 13 bases not matched to a gene. The CDR3 runs to 14 residues. CDR3 nucleotides: TGTGCCAGCAGCTCCGGGACAGCATCCGAGCGGCAGTACTTC. It encodes CASSSGTASERQYF.